This TCR beta chain originates from a study of identical twins. This CDR3 region has 13 residues. V lost 6 bases, J lost 0 bases, and 6 bases lay in between. Germline CDR1 DFQATT, CDR2 SNEGSKA (reference sequence). TCRdb itself ran the 5' RACE reads through MiXCR, one entry per CDR3 protein. Counted here are under 900,000 distinct CDR3 sequences, around 12% occurring once; the ten biggest clones make up under 2%. Overall study findings and caveats: Twin sharing of out-of-frame TCR alpha was underestimated by models in monozygotic pairs. While abundant cord blood beta clonotypes carried fewer insertions, memory repertoires showed no such pattern.

This clonotype occurred many times. Its antigen is undetermined. This same sample was also taken into another study, of yellow fever vaccine responses in identical twins. From that second work: Twins' vaccine T cell responses reportedly seemed partly convergent and partly personalized.

The sequencing input was PBMCs. The J gene is TRBJ2-6, the V gene TRBV20-1; D gene uncertain. This TCR was sampled from a woman under 30 in good health. The CDR3 spells CSAPNSGANVLTF. CDR3 in DNA: TGCAGTGCCCCGAACTCTGGGGCCAACGTCCTGACTTTC.